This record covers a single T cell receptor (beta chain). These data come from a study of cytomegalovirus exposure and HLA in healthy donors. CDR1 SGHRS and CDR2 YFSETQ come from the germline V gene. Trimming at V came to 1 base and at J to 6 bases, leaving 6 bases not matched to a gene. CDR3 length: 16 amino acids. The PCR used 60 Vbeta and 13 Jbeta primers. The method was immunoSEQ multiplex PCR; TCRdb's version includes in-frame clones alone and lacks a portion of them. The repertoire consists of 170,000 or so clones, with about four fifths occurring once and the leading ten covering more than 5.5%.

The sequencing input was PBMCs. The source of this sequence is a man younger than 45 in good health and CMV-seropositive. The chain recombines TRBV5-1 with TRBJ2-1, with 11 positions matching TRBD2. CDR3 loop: CASSLLDSGGGNEQFF. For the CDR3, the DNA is TGCGCCAGCAGCTTGCTGGATAGCGGGGGGGGCAATGAGCAGTTCTTC.